This T cell receptor (beta chain) was sequenced in a study of shared clonotypes between healthy human individuals. Study-level points and caveats: Represented diversity (both genetic and exposure-history) was limited by the small number of donors.

Regarding this clone: Antigen unknown. At the DNA level, this CDR3 is encoded by other sequences in the same sample as well.

The protocol was immunoSEQ multiplex PCR, while the TCRdb copy is restricted to in-frame clones and leaves out a portion. The sample carries 450,000 or so clones, roughly three quarters recorded once. CDR1 and CDR2 from the germline V gene are MNHNS and SASEGT. The CDR3 runs to 14 residues. V dropped 2 bases and J dropped 2 bases, with 10 bases sitting between them. The V gene is TRBV6-1, the J gene TRBJ2-7; no clear D gene. The sequenced sample was PBMCs. This TCR came from a middle-aged woman in good health. Some clones in this sample may be carry-over from other donors' samples. Written as DNA, the CDR3 is TGTGCCAGCAGTGAATCAGGCAGGACCTACGAGCAGTACTTC. Protein product: CASSESGRTYEQYF.